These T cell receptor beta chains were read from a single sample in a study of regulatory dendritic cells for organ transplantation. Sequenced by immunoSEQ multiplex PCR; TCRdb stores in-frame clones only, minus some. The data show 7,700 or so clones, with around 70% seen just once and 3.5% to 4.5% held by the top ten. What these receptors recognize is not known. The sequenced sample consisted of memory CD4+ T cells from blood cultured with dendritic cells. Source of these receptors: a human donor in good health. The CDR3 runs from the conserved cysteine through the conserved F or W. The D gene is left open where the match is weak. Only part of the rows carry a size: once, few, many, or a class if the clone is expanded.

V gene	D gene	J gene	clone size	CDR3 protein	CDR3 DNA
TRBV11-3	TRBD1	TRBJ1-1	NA	CASSFTDRGTEAFF	TGTGCCAGCAGCTTCACCGACAGGGGCACTGAAGCTTTCTTT
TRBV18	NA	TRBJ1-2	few	CASSPPSRGSAYGYTF	TGTGCCAGCTCACCACCCTCTCGGGGGAGCGCCTATGGCTACACCTTC
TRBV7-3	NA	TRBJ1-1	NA	CASSKQGQTEAFF	TGTGCCAGCAGCAAACAGGGTCAGACTGAAGCTTTCTTT
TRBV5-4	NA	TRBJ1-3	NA	CASSFGRTGNTIYF	TGTGCCAGCAGCTTTGGCCGAACCGGAAACACCATATATTTT
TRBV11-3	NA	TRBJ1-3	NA	CASSLQHRKQLSGNTIYF	TGTGCCAGCAGCTTACAACACCGGAAACAGCTCTCTGGAAACACCATATATTTT
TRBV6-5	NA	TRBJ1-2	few	CASSPQTEFYGYTF	TGTGCCAGCAGTCCCCAGACAGAGTTCTATGGCTACACCTTC
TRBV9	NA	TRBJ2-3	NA	CASSVQGVGTDTQYF	TGTGCCAGCAGCGTCCAGGGTGTGGGCACAGATACGCAGTATTTT
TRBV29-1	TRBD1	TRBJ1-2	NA	CSVIRSGQGSGGYTF	TGCAGCGTTATAAGGAGTGGACAGGGGTCGGGTGGCTACACCTTC
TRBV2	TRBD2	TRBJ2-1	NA	CASSLADTYNEQFF	TGTGCCAGCAGCCTAGCGGATACCTACAATGAGCAGTTCTTC
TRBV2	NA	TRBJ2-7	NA	CASKKEPDSTYEQYF	TGTGCCAGCAAGAAAGAACCGGACTCGACCTACGAGCAGTACTTC
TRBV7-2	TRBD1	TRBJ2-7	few	CASSSQGAGYYEQYF	TGTGCCAGCAGCTCCCAGGGGGCGGGTTACTACGAGCAGTACTTC
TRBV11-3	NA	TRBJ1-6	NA	CASSLANISPLHF	TGTGCCAGCAGCCTGGCAAATATTTCACCCCTCCACTTT
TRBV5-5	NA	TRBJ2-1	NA	CASSLEAETYNEQFF	TGTGCCAGCAGCTTGGAGGCGGAAACCTACAATGAGCAGTTCTTC
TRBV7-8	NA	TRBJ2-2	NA	CASSPGGIGVNTGELFF	TGTGCCAGCAGTCCCGGGGGAATAGGGGTGAACACCGGGGAGCTGTTTTTT
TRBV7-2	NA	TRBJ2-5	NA	CASSLGAGGSRGETQYF	TGTGCCAGCAGCTTGGGGGCTGGCGGGTCAAGAGGAGAGACCCAGTACTTC
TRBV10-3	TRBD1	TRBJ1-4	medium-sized	CAISRTGAGNEKLFF	TGTGCCATCAGCCGGACAGGGGCAGGGAATGAAAAACTGTTTTTT
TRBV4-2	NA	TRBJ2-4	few	CASSQDRVPKNIQYF	TGTGCCAGCAGCCAAGACCGGGTTCCCAAAAACATTCAGTACTTC
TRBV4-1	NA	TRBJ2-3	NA	CASSQDTSRDLLF	TGCGCCAGCAGCCAAGATACTTCCCGGGACTTACTTTTT
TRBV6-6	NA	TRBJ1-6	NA	CASRRGRQGYSPLHF	TGTGCCAGCAGGAGAGGAAGGCAGGGGTATTCACCCCTCCACTTT
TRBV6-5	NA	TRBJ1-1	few	CASKRQANTEAFF	TGTGCCAGCAAAAGGCAGGCGAACACTGAAGCTTTCTTT
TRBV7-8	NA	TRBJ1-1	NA	CASSPVTEAFF	TGTGCCAGCAGCCCGGTCACTGAAGCTTTCTTT
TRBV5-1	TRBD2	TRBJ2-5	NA	CASSWFSGGQETQYF	TGCGCCAGCAGCTGGTTTAGCGGGGGCCAAGAGACCCAGTACTTC
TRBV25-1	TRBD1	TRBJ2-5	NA	CASSEWGQGRATQYF	TGTGCCAGCAGTGAATGGGGACAGGGGCGGGCGACCCAGTACTTC
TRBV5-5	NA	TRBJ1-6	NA	CASRWGGDSSPLHF	TGTGCCAGCAGGTGGGGAGGGGACTCTTCACCCCTCCACTTT
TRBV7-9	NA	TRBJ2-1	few	CASSPLATRYEQFF	TGTGCCAGCAGCCCTCTAGCGACACGCTATGAGCAGTTCTTC
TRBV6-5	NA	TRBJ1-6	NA	CASSELRPSPLHF	TGTGCCAGCAGTGAGTTGCGCCCTTCACCCCTCCACTTT
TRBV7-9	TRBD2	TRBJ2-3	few	CASSVVAGGPDTQYF	TGTGCCAGCAGCGTTGTAGCGGGGGGGCCAGATACGCAGTATTTT
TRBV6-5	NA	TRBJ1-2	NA	CASRPGHSNYGYTF	TGTGCCAGCAGGCCGGGACACTCTAACTATGGCTACACCTTC
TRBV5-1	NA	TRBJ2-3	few	CASSFSSVDTQYF	TGCGCCAGCAGCTTTTCTTCGGTGGATACGCAGTATTTT
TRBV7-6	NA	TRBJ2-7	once	CASSLGARYEQYF	TGTGCCAGCAGCTTAGGGGCCCGCTACGAGCAGTACTTC
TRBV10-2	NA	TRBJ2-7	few	CASALDRGEQYF	TGCGCCAGCGCCCTCGATAGGGGCGAGCAGTACTTC
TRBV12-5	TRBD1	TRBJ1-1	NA	CASFRGRESTEAFF	TGTGCTAGTTTCAGGGGGCGAGAGAGCACTGAAGCTTTCTTT
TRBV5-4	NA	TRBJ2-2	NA	CASSYTNTGELFF	TGTGCCAGCAGCTATACGAACACCGGGGAGCTGTTTTTT
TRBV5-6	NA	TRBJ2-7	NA	CASSLQGVAYEQYF	TGTGCCAGCAGCTTACAGGGTGTGGCCTACGAGCAGTACTTC
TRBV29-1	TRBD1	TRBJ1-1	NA	CSVNHSPPGQRMNTEAFF	TGCAGCGTTAACCATTCTCCACCGGGACAGAGGATGAACACTGAAGCTTTCTTT
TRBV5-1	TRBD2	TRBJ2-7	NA	CASSPRTSGSYEQYF	TGCGCCAGCAGTCCCCGGACTAGCGGGTCCTACGAGCAGTACTTC
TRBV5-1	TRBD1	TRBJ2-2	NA	CASSLIGQARGGELFF	TGCGCCAGCAGCTTGATAGGACAGGCAAGGGGCGGGGAGCTGTTTTTT
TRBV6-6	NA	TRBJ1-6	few	CASSDSSRNSPLHF	TGTGCCAGCAGTGACAGCTCGCGAAATTCACCCCTCCACTTT
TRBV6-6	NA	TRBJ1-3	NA	CASLDGSGVGGNTIYF	TGTGCCAGCCTGGATGGGTCGGGGGTTGGGGGAAACACCATATATTTT
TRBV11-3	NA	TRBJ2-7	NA	CASSFVQGEYEQYF	TGTGCCAGCAGCTTTGTTCAGGGTGAATACGAGCAGTACTTC
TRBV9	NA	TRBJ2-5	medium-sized	CASSVGGGPRQETQYF	TGTGCCAGCAGCGTAGGGGGGGGGCCTCGGCAAGAGACCCAGTACTTC
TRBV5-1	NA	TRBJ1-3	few	CASSLRAGGDTIYF	TGCGCCAGCAGCCTACGGGCCGGCGGGGACACCATATATTTT
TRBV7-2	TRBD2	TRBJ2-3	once	CASSLALAGSTDTQYF	TGTGCCAGCAGCTTAGCTCTAGCGGGGAGCACAGATACGCAGTATTTT
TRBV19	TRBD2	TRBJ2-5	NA	CASMSLRGAQETQYF	TGTGCCAGTATGAGTCTGCGGGGGGCCCAAGAGACCCAGTACTTC
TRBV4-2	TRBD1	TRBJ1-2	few	CASSQGGAGQGGSGYTF	TGTGCCAGCAGCCAAGGGGGGGCTGGACAGGGGGGCTCTGGCTACACCTTC
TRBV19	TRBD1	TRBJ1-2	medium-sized	CASSNPGQGANYGYTF	TGTGCCAGTAGTAACCCGGGACAGGGGGCTAACTATGGCTACACCTTC
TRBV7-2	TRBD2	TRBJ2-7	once	CASSLIRLAESSAYEQYF	TGTGCCAGCAGCCTTATTAGACTAGCAGAGTCATCAGCCTACGAGCAGTACTTC
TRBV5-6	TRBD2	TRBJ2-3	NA	CASSLRTSGGGSTDTQYF	TGTGCCAGCAGCTTGAGGACTAGCGGGGGGGGGTCGACAGATACGCAGTATTTT
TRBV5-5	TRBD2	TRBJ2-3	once	CASSLALASGGMTDTQYF	TGTGCCAGCAGCTTGGCATTAGCTAGCGGAGGGATGACAGATACGCAGTATTTT
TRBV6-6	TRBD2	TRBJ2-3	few	CASTLRGGSDTQYF	TGTGCCAGCACCCTCCGGGGGGGATCGGATACGCAGTATTTT
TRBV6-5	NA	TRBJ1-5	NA	CASRRGYSNQPQHF	TGTGCCAGCAGAAGAGGGTATAGCAATCAGCCCCAGCATTTT
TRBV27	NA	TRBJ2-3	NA	CASSPYTGGADTQYF	TGTGCCAGCAGTCCGTACACAGGGGGGGCAGATACGCAGTATTTT
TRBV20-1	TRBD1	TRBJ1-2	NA	CSANRGAGYTF	TGCAGTGCGAACAGGGGTGCTGGCTACACCTTC
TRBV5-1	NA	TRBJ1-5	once	CASSLSGSSNQPQHF	TGCGCCAGCAGCTTATCAGGGTCGAGCAATCAGCCCCAGCATTTT
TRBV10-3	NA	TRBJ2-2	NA	CAISDQRQKNTGELFF	TGTGCCATCAGTGACCAGCGACAGAAAAACACCGGGGAGCTGTTTTTT
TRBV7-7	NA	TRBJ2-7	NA	CASSYSRDSLEQYF	TGTGCCAGCAGCTACTCCCGGGACTCCCTCGAGCAGTACTTC
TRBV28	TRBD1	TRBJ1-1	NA	CASRQGMAEAFF	TGTGCCAGCCGACAGGGAATGGCTGAAGCTTTCTTT
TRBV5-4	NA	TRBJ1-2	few	CASSSPLEVHYGYTF	TGTGCCAGCAGCTCCCCACTAGAGGTTCACTATGGCTACACCTTC
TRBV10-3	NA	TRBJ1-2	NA	CAISPGGGASGYTF	TGTGCCATCAGCCCCGGTGGGGGGGCTAGTGGCTACACCTTC